Listed below are T cell receptor beta chains from one sample, sequenced in a study of blood T cell repertoires in COVID-19. Sequencing was performed with immunoSEQ multiplex PCR; in TCRdb, only in-frame clones are kept and a portion is missing. The profile shows some 400,000 clones, approximately 87% of them singletons. The sequencing sample was made of PBMCs or T cells enriched from blood (not recorded which). All receptors derive from a man aged 30 to 45 who had recovered from COVID-19. CDR3s include the opening cysteine and the closing phenylalanine or tryptophan. The D gene is left open where the match is weak. Clone size is given for some rows only: seen once, a few or many times, or a class if the clone is expanded.

abundance: -; j_gene: TRBJ1-1; d_gene: -; v_gene: TRBV4-1; CDR3aa: CASSQGETGFSEAFF; CDR3nt: TGCGCCAGCAGCCAGGGGGAAACAGGGTTTTCTGAAGCTTTCTTT
abundance: -; j_gene: TRBJ2-1; d_gene: -; v_gene: TRBV12-3/TRBV12-4; CDR3aa: CASSLVSPLFF; CDR3nt: TGTGCCAGCAGTTTAGTTTCCCCATTGTTCTTC
abundance: -; j_gene: TRBJ2-1; d_gene: TRBD2; v_gene: TRBV7-2; CDR3aa: CASSLGLAGSYNEQFF; CDR3nt: TGTGCCAGCAGCCTAGGACTAGCGGGATCCTACAATGAGCAGTTCTTC
abundance: -; j_gene: TRBJ1-5; d_gene: -; v_gene: TRBV7-9; CDR3aa: CASSLAEGGSNQPQHF; CDR3nt: TGTGCCAGCAGCTTAGCGGAGGGGGGGAGCAATCAGCCCCAGCATTTT
abundance: -; j_gene: TRBJ1-6; d_gene: -; v_gene: TRBV27; CDR3aa: CASSLWTLTGGNSPLHF; CDR3nt: TGTGCCAGCAGTTTATGGACCCTAACAGGTGGAAATTCACCCCTCCACTTT
abundance: -; j_gene: TRBJ2-6; d_gene: TRBD1; v_gene: TRBV11-2; CDR3aa: CASSPGTGKISGANVLTF; CDR3nt: TGTGCCAGCAGCCCGGGGACAGGGAAAATATCTGGGGCCAACGTCCTGACTTTC
abundance: once; j_gene: TRBJ1-1; d_gene: -; v_gene: TRBV6-5; CDR3aa: CASSRERRSNTEAFF; CDR3nt: TGTGCCAGCTCCCGGGAGAGGCGATCGAACACTGAAGCTTTCTTT
abundance: -; j_gene: TRBJ2-2; d_gene: -; v_gene: TRBV27; CDR3aa: CASSLANTGELFF; CDR3nt: TGTGCCAGCAGTCTCGCGAACACCGGGGAGCTGTTTTTT
abundance: -; j_gene: TRBJ1-2; d_gene: -; v_gene: TRBV5-5; CDR3aa: CASSTTRDSSYTF; CDR3nt: TGTGCCAGCAGCACTACGCGGGACTCAAGCTACACCTTC
abundance: -; j_gene: TRBJ2-2; d_gene: -; v_gene: TRBV18; CDR3aa: CASSPPAGYTGELFF; CDR3nt: TGTGCCAGCTCACCACCGGCAGGGTACACCGGGGAGCTGTTTTTT
abundance: once; j_gene: TRBJ2-3; d_gene: TRBD2; v_gene: TRBV30; CDR3aa: CAWSRGGGVTDTQYF; CDR3nt: TGTGCCTGGAGCCGAGGTGGGGGGGTCACAGATACGCAGTATTTT
abundance: -; j_gene: TRBJ1-1; d_gene: -; v_gene: TRBV5-1; CDR3aa: CASSSPELDSTKPLNTEAFF; CDR3nt: TGCGCCAGCAGCTCGCCAGAGCTGGACAGCACGAAACCACTGAACACTGAAGCTTTCTTT
abundance: -; j_gene: TRBJ1-1; d_gene: -; v_gene: TRBV7-9; CDR3aa: CASSVSPAFF; CDR3nt: TGTGCCAGCAGCGTGAGTCCGGCTTTCTTT
abundance: -; j_gene: TRBJ1-5; d_gene: -; v_gene: TRBV7-2; CDR3aa: CASSPAPGQRNQPQHF; CDR3nt: TGTGCCAGCAGCCCCGCGCCCGGACAGCGTAATCAGCCCCAGCATTTT